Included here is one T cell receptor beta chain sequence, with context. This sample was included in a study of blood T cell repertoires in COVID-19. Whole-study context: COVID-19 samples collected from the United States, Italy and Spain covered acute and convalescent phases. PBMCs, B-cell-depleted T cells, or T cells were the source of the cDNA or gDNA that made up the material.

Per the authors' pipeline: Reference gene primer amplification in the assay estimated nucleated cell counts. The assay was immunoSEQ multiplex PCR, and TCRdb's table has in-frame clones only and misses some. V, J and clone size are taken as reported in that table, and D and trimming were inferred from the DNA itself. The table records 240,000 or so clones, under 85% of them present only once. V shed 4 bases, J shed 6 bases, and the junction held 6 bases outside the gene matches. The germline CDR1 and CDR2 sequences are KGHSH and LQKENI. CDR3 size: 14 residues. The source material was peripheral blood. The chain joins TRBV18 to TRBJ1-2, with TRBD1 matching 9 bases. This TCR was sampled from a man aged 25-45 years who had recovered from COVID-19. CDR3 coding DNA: TGTGCCAGCTCACGGACAGGGGAGAGAAATGGCTACACCTTC. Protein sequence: CASSRTGERNGYTF.